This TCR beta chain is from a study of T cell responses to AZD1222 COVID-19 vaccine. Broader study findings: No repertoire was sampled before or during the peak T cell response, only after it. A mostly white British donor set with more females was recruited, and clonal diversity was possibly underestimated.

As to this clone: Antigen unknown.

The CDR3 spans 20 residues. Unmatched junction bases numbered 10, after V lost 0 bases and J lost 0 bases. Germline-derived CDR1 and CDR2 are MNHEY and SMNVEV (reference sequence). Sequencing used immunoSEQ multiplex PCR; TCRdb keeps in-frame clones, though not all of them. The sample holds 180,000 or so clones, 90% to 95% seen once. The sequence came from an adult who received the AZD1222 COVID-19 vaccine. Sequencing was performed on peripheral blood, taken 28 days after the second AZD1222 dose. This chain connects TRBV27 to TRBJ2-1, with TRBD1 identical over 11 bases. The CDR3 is CASSLSLGQGAVSSYNEQFF. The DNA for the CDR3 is TGTGCCAGCAGTTTATCTTTAGGACAGGGGGCAGTTAGCTCCTACAATGAGCAGTTCTTC.